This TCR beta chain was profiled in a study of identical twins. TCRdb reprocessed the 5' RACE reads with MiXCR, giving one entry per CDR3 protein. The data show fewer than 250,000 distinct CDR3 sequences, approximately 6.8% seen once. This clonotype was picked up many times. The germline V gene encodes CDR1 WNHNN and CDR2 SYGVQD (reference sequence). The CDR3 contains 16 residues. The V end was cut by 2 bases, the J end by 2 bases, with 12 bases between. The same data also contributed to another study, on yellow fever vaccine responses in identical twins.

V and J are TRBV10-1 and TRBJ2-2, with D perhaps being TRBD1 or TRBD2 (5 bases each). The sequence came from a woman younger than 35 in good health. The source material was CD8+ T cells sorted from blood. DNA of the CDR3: TGCGCCAGCAGTGAGACGGGACCGATTAACACCGGGGAGCTGTTTTTT. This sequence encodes CASSETGPINTGELFF.